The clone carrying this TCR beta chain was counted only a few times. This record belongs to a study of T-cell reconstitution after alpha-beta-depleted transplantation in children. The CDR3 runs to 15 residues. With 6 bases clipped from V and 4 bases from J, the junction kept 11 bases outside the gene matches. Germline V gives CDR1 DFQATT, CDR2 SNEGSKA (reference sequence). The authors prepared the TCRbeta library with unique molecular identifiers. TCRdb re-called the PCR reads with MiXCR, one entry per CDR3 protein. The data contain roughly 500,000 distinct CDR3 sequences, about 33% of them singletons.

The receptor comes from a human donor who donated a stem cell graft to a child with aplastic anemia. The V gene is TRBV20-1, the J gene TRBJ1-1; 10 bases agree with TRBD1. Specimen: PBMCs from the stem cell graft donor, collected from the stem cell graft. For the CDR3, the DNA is TGCAGTGCCATATCGGGACAGGGGATGGGCACTGAAGCTTTCTTT. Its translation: CSAISGQGMGTEAFF.